The clone carrying this T cell receptor (beta chain) was recorded once. Its target is not known. This specimen comes from a study of STAT5B mutations in CD4+ large granular lymphocyte leukemia. Study conclusions and caveats: About a quarter of private leukemic clonotypes occurred rarely in other patients' non-leukemic repertoires. CD4-sorted patient repertoires seemed more clonal than healthy CD4+ repertoires. 8/27 top patient clones versus 2/35 control clones were TRBV06-family.

V lost 0 bases and J lost 2, with 12 bases in between. The CDR3 extends over 16 amino acids. Germline V gives CDR1 SGHDT, CDR2 YYEEEE. Sequenced by immunoSEQ multiplex PCR; TCRdb stores in-frame clones only, minus some. The sample consists of around 33,000 clones, over 65% of them appearing once. Sequencing was carried out using CD4+ T cells from blood buffy coats. This TCR was recovered from a human donor in good health. The V call is TRBV5-6, the J call TRBJ1-5, with D possibly matching TRBD1 (5 bases). The CDR3 loop reads CASSLVGGGGNQPQHF. The CDR3 DNA sequence: TGTGCCAGCAGCTTGGTCGGGGGGGGTGGCAATCAGCCCCAGCATTTT.